This T cell receptor (beta chain) was documented in a study of T cells after yellow fever vaccination. For the study at large: It was with CD3, CD45RA, CCR7 and CD95 that the EM, EMRA, CM and Tscm memory subsets were sorted.

Points from the study as a whole: Shared CD4/CD8 clonotypes were a small share, likely from convergent recombination.

TCRdb itself ran the 5' RACE reads through MiXCR, one entry per CDR3 protein. The data contain 20,000 to 30,000 distinct CDR3 sequences, 5% to 6% of them seen just once; the ten biggest clones take up 10% to 15%. This clonotype was detected ten times or more. This CDR3 comprises 13 residues. The V gene's germline CDR1 is SQVTM and CDR2 ANQGSEA. V dropped 4 bases and J dropped 4 bases, with 13 bases sitting between them. This chain uses TRBV29-1 with TRBJ2-5; a possible D gene is TRBD1 (5 bases). The input for sequencing was PBMCs, either bulk or a sorted T-cell subset (CD4+, CD8+, memory, or dextramer-sorted; not recorded which), taken 15 days after the yellow fever booster vaccination. The TCR was taken from a man aged 30 to 45 who received the YFV17D yellow fever vaccine. CDR3 residues: CSVANYQGETQYF. CDR3 coding DNA: TGCAGCGTTGCCAACTATCAGGGAGAGACCCAGTACTTC.